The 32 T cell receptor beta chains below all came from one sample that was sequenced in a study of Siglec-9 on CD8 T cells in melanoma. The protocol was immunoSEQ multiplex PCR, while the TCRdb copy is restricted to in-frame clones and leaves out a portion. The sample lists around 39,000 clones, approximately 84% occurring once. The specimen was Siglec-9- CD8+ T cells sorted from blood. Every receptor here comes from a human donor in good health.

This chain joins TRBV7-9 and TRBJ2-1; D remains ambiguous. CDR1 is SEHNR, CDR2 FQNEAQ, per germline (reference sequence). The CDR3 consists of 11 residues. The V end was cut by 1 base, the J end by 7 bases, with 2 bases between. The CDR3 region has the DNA TGTGCCAGCAGCTTAGATAATGAGCAGTTCTTC. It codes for CASSLDNEQFF.

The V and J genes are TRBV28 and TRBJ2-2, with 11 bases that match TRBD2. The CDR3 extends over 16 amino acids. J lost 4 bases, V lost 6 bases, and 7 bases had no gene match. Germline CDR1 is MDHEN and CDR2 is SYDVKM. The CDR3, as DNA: TGTGCCAGCAGAAGTACTAGCGGGGGAGGCACCGGGGAGCTGTTTTTT. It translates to CASRSTSGGGTGELFF. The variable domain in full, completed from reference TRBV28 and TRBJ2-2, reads DVKVTQSSRYLVKRTGEKVFLECVQDMDHENMFWYRQDPGLGLRLIYFSYDVKMKEKGDIPEGYSVSREKKERFSLILESASTNQTSMYLCASRSTSGGGTGELFFGEGSRLTVL.

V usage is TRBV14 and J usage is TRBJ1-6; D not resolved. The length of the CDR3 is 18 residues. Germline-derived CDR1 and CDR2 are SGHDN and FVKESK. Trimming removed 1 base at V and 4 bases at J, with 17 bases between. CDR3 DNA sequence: TGTGCCAGCAGCCAAGGGATATTTACGGACGGGTATAATTCACCCCTCCACTTT. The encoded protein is CASSQGIFTDGYNSPLHF.

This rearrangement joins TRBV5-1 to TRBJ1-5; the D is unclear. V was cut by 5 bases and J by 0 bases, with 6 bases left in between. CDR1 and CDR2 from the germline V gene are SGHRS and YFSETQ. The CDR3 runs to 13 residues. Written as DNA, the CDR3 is TGCGCCAGCAGAGTAGATAGCAATCAGCCCCAGCATTTT. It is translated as CASRVDSNQPQHF.

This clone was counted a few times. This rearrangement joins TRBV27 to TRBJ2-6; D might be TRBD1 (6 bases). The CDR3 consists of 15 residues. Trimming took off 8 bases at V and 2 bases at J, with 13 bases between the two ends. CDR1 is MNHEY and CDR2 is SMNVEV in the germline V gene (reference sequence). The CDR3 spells CASGTYRAGANVLTF. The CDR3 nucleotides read TGTGCCAGCGGTACGTACAGGGCTGGGGCCAACGTCCTGACTTTC. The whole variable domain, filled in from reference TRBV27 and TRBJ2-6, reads EAQVTQNPRYLITVTGKKLTVTCSQNMNHEYMSWYRQDPGLGLRQIYYSMNVEVTDKGDVPEGYKVSRKEKRNFPLILESPSPNQTSLYFCASGTYRAGANVLTFGAGSRLTVL.

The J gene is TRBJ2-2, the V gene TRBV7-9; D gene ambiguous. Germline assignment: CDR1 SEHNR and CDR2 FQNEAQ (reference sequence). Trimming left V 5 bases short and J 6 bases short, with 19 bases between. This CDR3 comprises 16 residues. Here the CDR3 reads CASSAITLERPGELFF. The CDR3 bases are TGTGCCAGCAGCGCGATTACCCTTGAGAGGCCCGGGGAGCTGTTTTTT.

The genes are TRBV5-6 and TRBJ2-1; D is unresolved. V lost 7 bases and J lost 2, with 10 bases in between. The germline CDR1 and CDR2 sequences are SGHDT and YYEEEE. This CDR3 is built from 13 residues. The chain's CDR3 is CASGHNTYNEQFF. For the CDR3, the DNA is TGTGCCAGCGGGCATAACACCTACAATGAGCAGTTCTTC.

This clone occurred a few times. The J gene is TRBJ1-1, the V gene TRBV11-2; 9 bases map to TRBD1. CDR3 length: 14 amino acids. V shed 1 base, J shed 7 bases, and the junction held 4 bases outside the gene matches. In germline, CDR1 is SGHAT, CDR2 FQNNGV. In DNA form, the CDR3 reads TGTGCCAGCAGCTTAGTCGGGACAGGGTATGAAGCTTTCTTT. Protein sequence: CASSLVGTGYEAFF.

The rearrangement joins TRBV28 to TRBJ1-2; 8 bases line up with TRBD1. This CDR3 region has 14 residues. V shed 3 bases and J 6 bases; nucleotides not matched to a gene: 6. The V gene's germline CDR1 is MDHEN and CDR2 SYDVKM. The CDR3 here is CASSFPATGDGYTF. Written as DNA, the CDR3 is TGTGCCAGCAGTTTCCCCGCGACAGGGGATGGCTACACCTTC.

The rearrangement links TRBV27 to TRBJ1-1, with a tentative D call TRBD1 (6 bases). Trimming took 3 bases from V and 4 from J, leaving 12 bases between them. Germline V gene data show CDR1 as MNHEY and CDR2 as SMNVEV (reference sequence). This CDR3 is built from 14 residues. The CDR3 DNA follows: TGTGCCAGCAGTTTCTATAGGGGGGCCACTGAAGCTTTCTTT. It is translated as CASSFYRGATEAFF.

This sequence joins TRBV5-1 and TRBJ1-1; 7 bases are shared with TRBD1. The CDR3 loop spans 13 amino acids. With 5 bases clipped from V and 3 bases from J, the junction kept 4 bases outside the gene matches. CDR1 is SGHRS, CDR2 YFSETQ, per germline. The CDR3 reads CASRPTGYTEAFF. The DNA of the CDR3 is TGCGCCAGCAGACCGACAGGGTACACTGAAGCTTTCTTT.

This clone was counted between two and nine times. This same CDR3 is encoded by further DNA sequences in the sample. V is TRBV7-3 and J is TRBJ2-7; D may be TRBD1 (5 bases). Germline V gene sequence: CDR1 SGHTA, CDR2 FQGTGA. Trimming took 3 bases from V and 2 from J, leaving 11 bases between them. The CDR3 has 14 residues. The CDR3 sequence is CASSLLSGPYEQYF. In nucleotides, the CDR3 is TGTGCCAGCAGCTTGCTTTCAGGGCCCTACGAGCAGTACTTC.

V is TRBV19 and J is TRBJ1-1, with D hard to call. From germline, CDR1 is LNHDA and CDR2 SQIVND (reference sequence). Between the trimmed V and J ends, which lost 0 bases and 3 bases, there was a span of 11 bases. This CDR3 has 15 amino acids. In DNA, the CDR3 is TGTGCCAGTAGTATAGATGTATGGGCGTACACTGAAGCTTTCTTT. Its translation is CASSIDVWAYTEAFF.

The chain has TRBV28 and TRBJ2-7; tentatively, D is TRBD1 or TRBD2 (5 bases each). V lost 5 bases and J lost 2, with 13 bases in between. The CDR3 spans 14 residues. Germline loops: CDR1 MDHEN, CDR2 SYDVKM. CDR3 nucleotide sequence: TGTGCCAGCAGTCCCAGGGACCTCGCCTACGAGCAGTACTTC. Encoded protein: CASSPRDLAYEQYF.

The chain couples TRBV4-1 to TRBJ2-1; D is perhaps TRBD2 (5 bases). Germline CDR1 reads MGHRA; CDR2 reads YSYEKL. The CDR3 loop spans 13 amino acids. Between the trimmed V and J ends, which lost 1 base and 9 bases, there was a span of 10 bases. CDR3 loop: CASSQVVRGEQFF. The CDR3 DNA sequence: TGCGCCAGCAGCCAAGTAGTACGGGGTGAGCAGTTCTTC.

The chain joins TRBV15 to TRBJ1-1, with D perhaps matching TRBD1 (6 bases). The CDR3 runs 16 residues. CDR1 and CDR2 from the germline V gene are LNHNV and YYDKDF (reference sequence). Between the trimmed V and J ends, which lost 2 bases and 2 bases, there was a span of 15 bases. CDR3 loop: CATSRSWTVRNTEAFF. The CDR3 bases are TGTGCCACCAGCAGATCGTGGACAGTTAGAAACACTGAAGCTTTCTTT.

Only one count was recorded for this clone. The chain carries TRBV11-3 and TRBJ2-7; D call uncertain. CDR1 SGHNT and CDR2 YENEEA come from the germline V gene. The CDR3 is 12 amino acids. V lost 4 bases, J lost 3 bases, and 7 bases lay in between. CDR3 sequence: CASSSVYYEQYF. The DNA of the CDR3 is TGTGCCAGCAGCTCTGTATACTACGAGCAGTACTTC.

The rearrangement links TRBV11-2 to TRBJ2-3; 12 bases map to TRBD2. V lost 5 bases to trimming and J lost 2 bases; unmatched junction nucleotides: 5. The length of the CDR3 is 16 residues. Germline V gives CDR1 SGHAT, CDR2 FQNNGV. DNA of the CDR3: TGTGCCAGCAGCCTCGGACTAGCGGGGCTCACAGATACGCAGTATTTT. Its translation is CASSLGLAGLTDTQYF.

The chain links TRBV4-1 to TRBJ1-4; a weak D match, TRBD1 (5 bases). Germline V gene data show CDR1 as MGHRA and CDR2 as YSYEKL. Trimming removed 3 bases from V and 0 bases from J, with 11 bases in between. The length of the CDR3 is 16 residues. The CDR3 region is CASSQTPGATNEKLFF. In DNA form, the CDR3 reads TGCGCCAGCAGCCAGACCCCGGGGGCAACTAATGAAAAACTGTTTTTT.

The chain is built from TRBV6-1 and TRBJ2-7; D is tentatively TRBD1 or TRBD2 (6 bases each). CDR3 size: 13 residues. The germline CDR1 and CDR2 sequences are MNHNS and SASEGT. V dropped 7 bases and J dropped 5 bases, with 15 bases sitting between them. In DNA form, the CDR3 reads TGTGCCAGCAAGGAGGGGGAGGTCGACGAGCAGTACTTC. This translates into CASKEGEVDEQYF.

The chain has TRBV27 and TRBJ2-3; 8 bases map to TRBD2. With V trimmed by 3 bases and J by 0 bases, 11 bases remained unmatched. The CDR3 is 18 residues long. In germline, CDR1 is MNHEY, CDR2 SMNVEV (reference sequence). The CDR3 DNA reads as TGTGCCAGCAGTTTTCAGCGGGGGCGCGCCCCTAGCACAGATACGCAGTATTTT. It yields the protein CASSFQRGRAPSTDTQYF.

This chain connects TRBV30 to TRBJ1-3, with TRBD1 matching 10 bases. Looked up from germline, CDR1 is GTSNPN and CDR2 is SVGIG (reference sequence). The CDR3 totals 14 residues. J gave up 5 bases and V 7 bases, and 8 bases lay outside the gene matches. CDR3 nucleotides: TGTGCCTCTGCGACAGGGGGCGGAAGAAACACCATATATTTT. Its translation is CASATGGGRNTIYF. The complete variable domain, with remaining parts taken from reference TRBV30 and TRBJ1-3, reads SQTIHQWPATLVQPVGSPLSLECTVEGTSNPNLYWYRQAAGRGLQLLFYSVGIGQISSEVPQNLSASRPQDRQFILSSKKLLLSDSGFYLCASATGGGRNTIYFGEGSWLTVV.

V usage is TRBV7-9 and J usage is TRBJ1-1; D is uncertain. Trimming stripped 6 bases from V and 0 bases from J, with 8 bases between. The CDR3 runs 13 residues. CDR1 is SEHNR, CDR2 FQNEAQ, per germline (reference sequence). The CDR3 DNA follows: TGTGCCAGCAGTTCTGGACTGAACACTGAAGCTTTCTTT. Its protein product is CASSSGLNTEAFF.

The CDR3 region has the DNA TGTGCCAGCAGTTACGCAGGGGGCCACGAGCAGTACTTC. Protein: CASSYAGGHEQYF. The chain links TRBV6-5 to TRBJ2-7; 8 bases fit TRBD1. The CDR3 spans 13 residues. V shed 2 bases and J 5 bases; nucleotides not matched to a gene: 2. Looked up from germline, CDR1 is MNHEY and CDR2 is SVGAGI.

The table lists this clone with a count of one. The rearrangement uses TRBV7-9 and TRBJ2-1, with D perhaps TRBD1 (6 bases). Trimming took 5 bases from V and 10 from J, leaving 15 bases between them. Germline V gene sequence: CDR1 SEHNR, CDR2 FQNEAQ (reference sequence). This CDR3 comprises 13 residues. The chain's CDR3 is CASSPETGREQFF. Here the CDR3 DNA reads TGTGCCAGCAGCCCAGAGACAGGACGCGAGCAGTTCTTC. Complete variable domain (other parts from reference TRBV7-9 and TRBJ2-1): DTGVSQNPRHKITKRGQNVTFRCDPISEHNRLYWYRQTLGQGPEFLTYFQNEAQLEKSRLLSDRFSAERPKGSFSTLEIQRTEQGDSAMYLCASSPETGREQFFGPGTRLTVL.

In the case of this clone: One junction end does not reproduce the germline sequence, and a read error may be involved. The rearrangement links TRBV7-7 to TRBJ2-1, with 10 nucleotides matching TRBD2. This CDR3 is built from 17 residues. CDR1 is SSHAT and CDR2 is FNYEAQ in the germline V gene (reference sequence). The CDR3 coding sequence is TGTGCTAGCAGCTTATCATTAGCGGGGGGCTCCTACAATGAGCAGTTCTTC. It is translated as CASSLSLAGGSYNEQFF.

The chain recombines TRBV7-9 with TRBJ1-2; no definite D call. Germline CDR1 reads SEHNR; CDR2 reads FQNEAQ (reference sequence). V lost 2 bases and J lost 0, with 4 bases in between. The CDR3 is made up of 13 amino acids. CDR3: CASSLSSNYGYTF. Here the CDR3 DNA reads TGTGCCAGCAGCTTATCATCTAACTATGGCTACACCTTC.

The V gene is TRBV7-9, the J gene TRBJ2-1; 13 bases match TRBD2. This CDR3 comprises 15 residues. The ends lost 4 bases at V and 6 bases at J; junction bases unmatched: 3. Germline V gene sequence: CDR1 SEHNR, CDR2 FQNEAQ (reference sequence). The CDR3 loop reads CASSSRLAGGNEQFF. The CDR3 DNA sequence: TGTGCCAGCAGCTCACGACTAGCGGGGGGCAATGAGCAGTTCTTC.

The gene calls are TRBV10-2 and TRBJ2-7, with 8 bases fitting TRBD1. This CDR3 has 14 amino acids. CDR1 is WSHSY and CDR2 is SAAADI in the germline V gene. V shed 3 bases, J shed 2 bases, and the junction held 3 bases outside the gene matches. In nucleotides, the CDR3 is TGCGCCAGCAGTGAACAGGGGGTGGCCTACGAGCAGTACTTC. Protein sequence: CASSEQGVAYEQYF.

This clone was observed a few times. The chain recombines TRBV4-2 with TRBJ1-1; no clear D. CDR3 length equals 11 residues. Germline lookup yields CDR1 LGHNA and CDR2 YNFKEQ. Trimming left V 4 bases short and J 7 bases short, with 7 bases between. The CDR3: CASSPGGEAFF. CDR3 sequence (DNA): TGTGCCAGCAGCCCTGGCGGTGAAGCTTTCTTT.

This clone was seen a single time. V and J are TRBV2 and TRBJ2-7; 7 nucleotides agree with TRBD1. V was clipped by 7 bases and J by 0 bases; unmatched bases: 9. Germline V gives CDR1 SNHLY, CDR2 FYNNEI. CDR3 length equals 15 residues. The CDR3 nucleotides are TGTGCCAGCACTGTGACAGGGACGACCTCCTACGAGCAGTACTTC. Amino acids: CASTVTGTTSYEQYF.

The CDR3 DNA reads TGTGCCAGCAGTTCGTCCAGCCTAGCCCCTGAAGCTTTCTTT. It translates to CASSSSSLAPEAFF. The chain has TRBV27 and TRBJ1-1, with D uncertain. V dropped 4 bases and J dropped 6 bases, with 15 bases sitting between them. Looked up from germline, CDR1 is MNHEY and CDR2 is SMNVEV (reference sequence). This CDR3 has 14 residues.